These T cell receptor beta chains were read from a single sample in a study of breast tumors, draining lymph nodes, adjacent tissues. MiXCR, run by TCRdb on the multiplex PCR reads, gives a single entry per CDR3 protein. The sample holds roughly 260,000 distinct CDR3 sequences; 30% are singletons and the top ten take 0.85% to 1.3%. Sequencing was performed on axillary lymph node tissue. The receptors shown here come from a female donor with breast cancer. Some clones in this sample may be carry-over from other donors' samples. Both conserved end residues are part of each CDR3. A D gene is named only where the DNA matches it firmly. The listing skips clone size in some rows; elsewhere it reads once, few, many or a size class.

d_gene: TRBD1
len: 12
j_gene: TRBJ1-4
v_gene: TRBV29-1
abundance: .
CDR3nt: TGCAGCGGTGGGACAGGGCTCGAAAAACTGTTTTTT
CDR3aa: CSGGTGLEKLFF

d_gene: .
len: 12
j_gene: TRBJ1-4
v_gene: TRBV25-1
abundance: .
CDR3nt: TGTGCCAGTGTCGGAACTAATGAAAAACTGTTTTTT
CDR3aa: CASVGTNEKLFF

d_gene: .
len: 11
j_gene: TRBJ2-7
v_gene: TRBV30
abundance: many
CDR3nt: TGTGCCTGGAGCGCGGTTTACGAGCAGTACTTC
CDR3aa: CAWSAVYEQYF

d_gene: .
len: 15
j_gene: TRBJ1-3
v_gene: TRBV25-1
abundance: many
CDR3nt: TGTGCCAGCAGTGAATGGGGAGGGACTGGAAACACCATATATTTT
CDR3aa: CASSEWGGTGNTIYF

d_gene: .
len: 16
j_gene: TRBJ2-1
v_gene: TRBV4-3
abundance: few
CDR3nt: TGCGCCAGCAGCCAAGATGCTAGCCTCTCCTACAATGAGCAGTTCTTC
CDR3aa: CASSQDASLSYNEQFF

d_gene: .
len: 15
j_gene: TRBJ2-1
v_gene: TRBV5-1
abundance: many
CDR3nt: TGCGCCAGCAGCCCGGGGTTGCGCTCCTACAATGAGCAGTTCTTC
CDR3aa: CASSPGLRSYNEQFF

d_gene: TRBD2
len: 15
j_gene: TRBJ2-7
v_gene: TRBV20-1
abundance: many
CDR3nt: TGCAGTGCCGGGACTAGCGGGAAACCCTCCTACGAGCAGTACTTC
CDR3aa: CSAGTSGKPSYEQYF

d_gene: TRBD1
len: 12
j_gene: TRBJ2-7
v_gene: TRBV20-1
abundance: many
CDR3nt: TGCAGTGCTAGGACAGGGGTTTACGAGCAGTACTTC
CDR3aa: CSARTGVYEQYF

d_gene: .
len: 13
j_gene: TRBJ1-6
v_gene: TRBV29-1
abundance: .
CDR3nt: TGCAGCGTGCTATTCGGGACGAATTCACCCCTCCACTTT
CDR3aa: CSVLFGTNSPLHF

d_gene: .
len: 11
j_gene: TRBJ2-1
v_gene: TRBV28
abundance: few
CDR3nt: TGTGCCAGCGGCAGGAACAATGAGCAGTTCTTC
CDR3aa: CASGRNNEQFF

d_gene: .
len: 11
j_gene: TRBJ1-2
v_gene: TRBV20-1
abundance: many
CDR3nt: TGCAGTGCTAGGAGAGGGAACGGCTACACCTTC
CDR3aa: CSARRGNGYTF

d_gene: TRBD2
len: 13
j_gene: TRBJ2-7
v_gene: TRBV10-3
abundance: many
CDR3nt: TGTGCCATCAGTGGGACTAGCGGGAGCGAGCAGTACTTC
CDR3aa: CAISGTSGSEQYF

d_gene: TRBD2
len: 14
j_gene: TRBJ2-7
v_gene: TRBV7-9
abundance: many
CDR3nt: TGTGCCAGCAGCCTACCTAGCGGCACCTACGAGCAGTACTTC
CDR3aa: CASSLPSGTYEQYF

d_gene: .
len: 15
j_gene: TRBJ1-2
v_gene: TRBV25-1
abundance: once
CDR3nt: TGTGCCAGCAGTGCTAGAGAAGGACAGAACTATGGCTACACCTTC
CDR3aa: CASSAREGQNYGYTF

d_gene: .
len: 13
j_gene: TRBJ2-7
v_gene: TRBV5-1
abundance: many
CDR3nt: TGCGCCAGCAGCAATCCCCACGACTACGAGCAGTACTTC
CDR3aa: CASSNPHDYEQYF

d_gene: TRBD2
len: 14
j_gene: TRBJ2-1
v_gene: TRBV5-1
abundance: many
CDR3nt: TGCGCCAGCAGCTTGGGACTAGCGGGAGAAGAGCAGTTCTTC
CDR3aa: CASSLGLAGEEQFF

d_gene: TRBD1
len: 18
j_gene: TRBJ1-2
v_gene: TRBV5-5
abundance: .
CDR3nt: TGTGCCAGCAGCCCCACCGGGACAGGGCTACTGAATTCTTATGGCTACACCTTC
CDR3aa: CASSPTGTGLLNSYGYTF

d_gene: .
len: 16
j_gene: TRBJ2-1
v_gene: TRBV5-8
abundance: many
CDR3nt: TGTGCCAGCAGCGAGACCGGACAGTCAACCTACAATGAGCAGTTCTTC
CDR3aa: CASSETGQSTYNEQFF

d_gene: .
len: 15
j_gene: TRBJ1-3
v_gene: TRBV6-5
abundance: many
CDR3nt: TGTGCCAGCAGTTTAGGCTCCGGCTCTGGAAACACCATATATTTT
CDR3aa: CASSLGSGSGNTIYF

d_gene: TRBD1
len: 13
j_gene: TRBJ1-6
v_gene: TRBV20-1
abundance: .
CDR3nt: TGCAGCACCCCGGGACAGATTTTTTCACCCCTCCACTTT
CDR3aa: CSTPGQIFSPLHF

d_gene: .
len: 16
j_gene: TRBJ2-1
v_gene: TRBV19
abundance: few
CDR3nt: TGTGCCTGTAGTATAGATCGGGCACCCACCTACAATGAGCAGTTCTTC
CDR3aa: CACSIDRAPTYNEQFF

d_gene: TRBD2
len: 16
j_gene: TRBJ2-2
v_gene: TRBV5-1
abundance: .
CDR3nt: TGCGCCAGCAGCTTTAGCGGGAGTGAGGGCTCCGGGGGGCTGTTTTTT
CDR3aa: CASSFSGSEGSGGLFF

d_gene: TRBD1
len: 14
j_gene: TRBJ1-2
v_gene: TRBV10-3
abundance: many
CDR3nt: TGTGCCATCAGTGAGTTGGGACAGCGAGCCGGCTACACCTTC
CDR3aa: CAISELGQRAGYTF

d_gene: .
len: 15
j_gene: TRBJ1-1
v_gene: TRBV14
abundance: .
CDR3nt: TGTGCCAGCAGTTATCTCAGGGGACTGAACACTGGAGCTTTCTTT
CDR3aa: CASSYLRGLNTGAFF

d_gene: TRBD2
len: 18
j_gene: TRBJ2-7
v_gene: TRBV25-1
abundance: many
CDR3nt: TGTGCCAGCAGTGATCAAACCGGACTAGCGGGAGGGACCGGAGAGCAGTACTTC
CDR3aa: CASSDQTGLAGGTGEQYF

d_gene: TRBD1
len: 15
j_gene: TRBJ2-1
v_gene: TRBV24-1
abundance: many
CDR3nt: TGTGCCACCACCGGATGGGGGACAGGCAACAATGAGCAGTTCTTC
CDR3aa: CATTGWGTGNNEQFF

d_gene: .
len: 13
j_gene: TRBJ2-7
v_gene: TRBV20-1
abundance: many
CDR3nt: TGCAGTGCTGCGGGCCTTAGCTCCTACGAGCAGTACTTC
CDR3aa: CSAAGLSSYEQYF

d_gene: TRBD2
len: 18
j_gene: TRBJ2-7
v_gene: TRBV2
abundance: medium-sized
CDR3nt: TGTGCCAGCAGTGAAGACCGAGGCGGTGGGGGAGGGTCCTACGAGCAGTACTTC
CDR3aa: CASSEDRGGGGGSYEQYF

d_gene: .
len: 13
j_gene: TRBJ2-1
v_gene: TRBV5-4
abundance: many
CDR3nt: TGTGCCAGCAGCCCGCAAGCGGATAATGAGCAGTTCTTC
CDR3aa: CASSPQADNEQFF

d_gene: .
len: 15
j_gene: TRBJ2-7
v_gene: TRBV5-5
abundance: many
CDR3nt: TGTGCCAGCAGCTTGGCCCTACTGGCGTCCTACGAGCAGTACTTC
CDR3aa: CASSLALLASYEQYF

d_gene: TRBD2
len: 15
j_gene: TRBJ2-1
v_gene: TRBV20-1
abundance: many
CDR3nt: TGCAGTGTTATAGGGACTAGCGGGAGATTCAATGAGCAGTTCTTC
CDR3aa: CSVIGTSGRFNEQFF

d_gene: TRBD1
len: 14
j_gene: TRBJ2-2
v_gene: TRBV5-5
abundance: .
CDR3nt: TGTGCCAGCAGCGGGGTCGACAGGGTCGGGGAGCTGTTTTTT
CDR3aa: CASSGVDRVGELFF

d_gene: .
len: 17
j_gene: TRBJ2-7
v_gene: TRBV14
abundance: many
CDR3nt: TGTGCCAGCAGCCTCACAGGGGGGGGGACTATACGGGACGAGCAGTACTTC
CDR3aa: CASSLTGGGTIRDEQYF

d_gene: TRBD1
len: 17
j_gene: TRBJ1-3
v_gene: TRBV6-5
abundance: many
CDR3nt: TGTGCCAGCAGGAAAGGACAGGGTTTACCCTCTGGAAACACCATATATTTT
CDR3aa: CASRKGQGLPSGNTIYF

d_gene: .
len: 12
j_gene: TRBJ2-7
v_gene: TRBV5-1
abundance: .
CDR3nt: TGCGCCAGCAGCTTGGTCAGCGCCGAGCAGTACTTC
CDR3aa: CASSLVSAEQYF

d_gene: .
len: 16
j_gene: TRBJ2-2
v_gene: TRBV12-3/TRBV12-4
abundance: few
CDR3nt: TGTGCCAGCAGTTTACTGAGTACTCGTGCGACCGGGGAGCTGTTTTTT
CDR3aa: CASSLLSTRATGELFF

d_gene: TRBD1
len: 13
j_gene: TRBJ1-5
v_gene: TRBV20-1
abundance: .
CDR3nt: TGCAGTGCAACAACAGGGGGCAATCAGCCCCAGCATTTT
CDR3aa: CSATTGGNQPQHF

d_gene: .
len: 14
j_gene: TRBJ1-6
v_gene: TRBV5-1
abundance: many
CDR3nt: TGCGCCAGCAGCTTGGCCACAACTAATTCACCCCTCCACTTT
CDR3aa: CASSLATTNSPLHF

d_gene: .
len: 12
j_gene: TRBJ2-5
v_gene: TRBV27
abundance: many
CDR3nt: TGTGCCAGCAGTTCAGGGTTGGAGACCCAGTACTTC
CDR3aa: CASSSGLETQYF

d_gene: .
len: 17
j_gene: TRBJ2-6
v_gene: TRBV2
abundance: many
CDR3nt: TGTGCCAGCAGTGTCGAAGGGATAAACTCTGGGGCCAACGTCCTGACTTTC
CDR3aa: CASSVEGINSGANVLTF

d_gene: TRBD2
len: 17
j_gene: TRBJ2-3
v_gene: TRBV30
abundance: once
CDR3nt: TGTGCCTGGAGTGTTGACGGACTAGCGACAAGCACAGATACGCAGTATTTT
CDR3aa: CAWSVDGLATSTDTQYF

d_gene: .
len: 15
j_gene: TRBJ2-2
v_gene: TRBV11-2
abundance: .
CDR3nt: TGTGCCAGCAGCCAAGGCCTAGAGAACACCGGGGAGCCGTTTTTT
CDR3aa: CASSQGLENTGEPFF

d_gene: TRBD2
len: 15
j_gene: TRBJ2-1
v_gene: TRBV3-1
abundance: .
CDR3nt: TGTGCCAGCATCAGGACTAGCGGGAGGGCCGATGAGCAGTTCTTC
CDR3aa: CASIRTSGRADEQFF

d_gene: .
len: 13
j_gene: TRBJ2-1
v_gene: TRBV7-8
abundance: once
CDR3nt: TGTGCTAGAGATTGGGCGGGTGGAGTCGAGCAGTTCTTC
CDR3aa: CARDWAGGVEQFF

d_gene: TRBD2
len: 11
j_gene: TRBJ2-5
v_gene: TRBV19
abundance: many
CDR3nt: TGTGCCAGTGAAAGCGGGGGGACCCAGTACTTC
CDR3aa: CASESGGTQYF

d_gene: .
len: 15
j_gene: TRBJ2-3
v_gene: TRBV10-3
abundance: .
CDR3nt: TGTGCCAGCAGTTTATCCCCGACTAGATCAGATACGCAGTATTTT
CDR3aa: CASSLSPTRSDTQYF

d_gene: .
len: 17
j_gene: TRBJ2-3
v_gene: TRBV12-3/TRBV12-4
abundance: .
CDR3nt: TGTGCCAGCAGTTCGACGGCCAGCGGGCAGAGCACAGATACGCAGTATTTT
CDR3aa: CASSSTASGQSTDTQYF